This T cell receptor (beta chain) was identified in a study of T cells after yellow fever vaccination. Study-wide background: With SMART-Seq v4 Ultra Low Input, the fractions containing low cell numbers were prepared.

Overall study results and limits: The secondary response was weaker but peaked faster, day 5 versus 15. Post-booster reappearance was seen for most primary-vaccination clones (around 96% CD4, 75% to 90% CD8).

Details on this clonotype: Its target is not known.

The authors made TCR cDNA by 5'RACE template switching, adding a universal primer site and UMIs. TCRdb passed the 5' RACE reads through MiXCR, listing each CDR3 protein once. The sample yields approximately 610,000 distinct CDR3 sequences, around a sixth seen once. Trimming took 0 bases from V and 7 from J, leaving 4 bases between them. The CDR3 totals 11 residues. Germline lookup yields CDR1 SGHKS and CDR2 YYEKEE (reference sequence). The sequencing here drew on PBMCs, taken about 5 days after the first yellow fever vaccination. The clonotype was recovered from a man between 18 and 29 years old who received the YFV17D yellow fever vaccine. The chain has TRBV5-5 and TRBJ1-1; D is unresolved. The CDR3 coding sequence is TGTGCCAGCAGCTTGGAGCGTGAAGCTTTCTTT. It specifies CASSLEREAFF.